The clone carrying this T cell receptor (beta chain) was observed a handful of times. V was trimmed by 5 bases and J by 7 bases, leaving 12 bases between them. CDR3 length equals 13 residues. Germline V gene lookup returns CDR1 LNHDA and CDR2 SQIVND (reference sequence). Some clones are missing from TCRdb's copy, which holds only in-frame ones; the method was immunoSEQ multiplex PCR. The sample consists of approximately 66,000 clones, around 84% of them appearing once. These data are taken from a study of blood T cell repertoires in COVID-19. The chain employs TRBV19 and TRBJ1-5; the D is unclear. The origin of this receptor is a man aged 50 or older with active COVID-19. The material sequenced was peripheral blood. For the CDR3, the DNA is TGTGCCAGTAGTTTGCGGGTCGAGCAGCCCCAGCATTTT. As protein: CASSLRVEQPQHF. The entire variable domain, with the rest obtained from reference TRBV19 and TRBJ1-5, is as follows: DGGITQSPKYLFRKEGQNVTLSCEQNLNHDAMYWYRQDPGQGLRLIYYSQIVNDFQKGDIAEGYSVSREKKESFPLTVTSAQKNPTAFYLCASSLRVEQPQHFGDGTRLSIL.